This TCR beta chain emerged from a study of control samples from healthy donors and cancer patients. The germline gives CDR1 MGHRA, CDR2 YSYEKL. Trimming at V came to 4 bases and at J to 5 bases, leaving 6 bases not matched to a gene. The CDR3 loop spans 14 amino acids. Generated by immunoSEQ multiplex PCR, the TCRdb table keeps only in-frame clones and is missing some. The sample lists about 160,000 clones, 90% to 95% occurring once. The sequencing sample was made of blood. This clonotype was obtained from a woman aged 25 to 45 in good health. The chain joins TRBV4-1 to TRBJ2-7; TRBD1 matches at 9 bases. The CDR3 protein is CASSRGTGRNEQYF. The CDR3 DNA is TGCGCCAGCAGCCGCGGGACAGGGCGCAACGAGCAGTACTTC.